This T cell receptor (delta chain) was captured in a study of gamma-delta chains in newborns, infants, children. TCRdb made new clone calls on the reads using CATT. The table shows about 4,500 delta-chain clones, with 2.5% to 3.5% occurring only once. The sequenced material came from blood. The source of these receptors is a child who was a newborn, infant or young child, either healthy, febrile or measles-vaccinated (not recorded which).

On this clone: TCRdb's listed protein matches a much larger clone and diverges from this DNA's translation at residue 3, likely through a read error; the protein shown comes from the DNA. This chain links TRDV2 with TRDJ3, with D possibly being TRDD3 (6 bases). Germline CDR1 reads GEAIGNYY; CDR2 reads EKD. This CDR3 comprises 17 residues. Trimming cost V 9 bases and J 2 bases, with 19 bases left between them. CDR3 DNA: TGTGCCCGTGTCCCCCTAACTGGGACCTGGGACACCCGACAGATGTTTTTC. Translating it yields CARVPLTGTWDTRQMFF.